These 26 T cell receptor beta chains originate from one sample sequenced in a study of T-cell reconstitution after alpha-beta-depleted transplantation in children. It was with unique molecular identifiers that the TCRbeta library was prepared. TCRdb reanalysed the PCR reads using MiXCR and keeps one entry per CDR3 protein. The sample has about 77,000 distinct CDR3 sequences, over 15% seen once. The specimen comprised PBMCs, mostly from graft donor cells, sampled 360 days after TCRalphabeta/CD19-depleted stem cell transplant. These receptors were obtained from a male patient aged 2-15 years who had a stem cell transplant for acute lymphoblastic leukemia, so the T cells may come from the graft donor.

The chain employs TRBV12-3 or TRBV12-4 and TRBJ2-7, with TRBD2 matching over 7 bases. There are 15 residues in the CDR3. After removal of 6 bases from V and 1 base from J, the junction contained 9 bases not matched to a gene. The chain's CDR3 is CASRSHSGLSYEQYF. The CDR3 DNA reads as TGTGCCAGCAGGTCCCATAGCGGGCTATCCTACGAGCAGTACTTC.

There are many counts of this clonotype. This chain links TRBV2 with TRBJ2-7; 7 nucleotides match TRBD1. The CDR3 contains 15 residues. Trimming cost V 4 bases and J 3 bases; bases outside gene matches: 9. The germline CDR1 and CDR2 sequences are SNHLY and FYNNEI. CDR3 nucleotides: TGTGCCAGCAGTGGGAGGACAGGCCAACTCTACGAGCAGTACTTC. Its protein product is CASSGRTGQLYEQYF.

This clonotype was counted at least ten times. CDR3 in DNA: TGTGCCAGCAGTAGGGACAGGGAGGTCTTGAACACTGAAGCTTTCTTT. Residues: CASSRDREVLNTEAFF. This rearrangement joins TRBV6-5 to TRBJ1-1; 9 bases align to TRBD1. Losses at the gene ends were 5 bases for V and 0 bases for J; bases not matched to a gene: 7. CDR3 length: 16 residues. Germline assignment: CDR1 MNHEY and CDR2 SVGAGI.

This clonotype was seen more than once but under ten times. The chain combines TRBV6-1 with TRBJ2-7; TRBD1 matches 9 bases. After removal of 2 bases from V and 4 bases from J, the junction contained 9 bases not matched to a gene. The germline gives CDR1 MNHNS, CDR2 SASEGT. The CDR3 contains 16 residues. CDR3 coding DNA: TGTGCCAGCAGTGAAAGGGCCGGGACAGGGTCATACGAGCAGTACTTC. It codes for CASSERAGTGSYEQYF.

This clonotype was detected only a few times. The genes are TRBV12-3 or TRBV12-4 and TRBJ2-5, with 12 nucleotides matching TRBD2. Germline trimming cut 6 bases from V and 7 bases from J; bases unmatched to any gene: 3. This CDR3 region has 13 residues. CDR3: CASSTLAGGTQYF. In nucleotides, the CDR3 is TGTGCCAGCAGCACACTAGCGGGAGGGACCCAGTACTTC.

This sequence joins TRBV4-1 and TRBJ2-7, with 9 bases identical to TRBD2. Germline CDR1 is MGHRA and CDR2 is YSYEKL. V lost 0 bases, J lost 3 bases, and 12 bases stayed unmatched. The CDR3 totals 18 residues. CDR3 residues: CASSQDPPHSGSHYEQYF. DNA of the CDR3: TGCGCCAGCAGCCAAGATCCCCCCCATAGCGGGAGCCACTACGAGCAGTACTTC.

This clonotype has just a few counts. The CDR3 DNA reads TGCAGTGCTAGCAGCGGGAGGGCCTACAATGAGCAGTTCTTC. This translates into CSASSGRAYNEQFF. J is TRBJ2-1 and V is TRBV20-1; TRBD2 matches at 10 bases. Trimming took 3 bases from V and 2 from J; bases not matched to a gene: 1. This CDR3 contains 14 residues. Germline V lookup: CDR1 DFQATT, CDR2 SNEGSKA (reference sequence).

This clonotype was seen a handful of times. One end of the junction does not line up with germline, which may come from a read error. CDR3 in amino acids: CASSPGVYSHEQYF. DNA for the CDR3: TGTGCCAGCAGCCCCGGGGTATACTCCCACGAGCAGTACTTC. The V and J genes are TRBV7-8 and TRBJ2-7; possible D gene TRBD2, 5 bases. This CDR3 has 14 residues. Germline CDR1 reads SGHVS; CDR2 reads FQNEAQ.

A note on this clonotype: A much larger clone differs from this one at a single base, so this may be a read error. The chain has TRBV5-1 and TRBJ2-1; D is tentatively TRBD1 or TRBD2 (6 bases each). The CDR3 has 15 amino acids. The germline gives CDR1 SGHRS, CDR2 YFSETQ. The CDR3, as DNA: TGCTCCAGCAGCTTGGTCGGGGGCAGATACAATGAGCAGTTCTTC. This translates into CSSSLVGGRYNEQFF.

This clonotype has a handful of counts. Written as DNA, the CDR3 is TGCGCCAGCAGCCAAGGCCGCCTAGCGGGTCAAGAGACCCAGTACTTC. This gives the protein CASSQGRLAGQETQYF. The rearrangement links TRBV4-1 to TRBJ2-5; 8 bases line up with TRBD2. This CDR3 contains 16 residues. The germline V gene has CDR1 MGHRA and CDR2 YSYEKL. V shed 1 base, J shed 2 bases, and the junction held 6 bases outside the gene matches.

This clonotype occurred a few times. The chain carries TRBV3-1 and TRBJ2-7; 9 nucleotides agree with TRBD2. The CDR3 loop spans 18 amino acids. CDR1 and CDR2 (germline): LGHDT, YNNKEL (reference sequence). J was trimmed by 1 base and V by 0 bases; bases with no gene match: 10. DNA of the CDR3: TGTGCCAGCAGCCAAGACACCAGCGGGAGGACCCCGTCCTACGAGCAGTACTTC. As protein: CASSQDTSGRTPSYEQYF.

This clonotype has ten or more counts. The J gene is TRBJ2-7, the V gene TRBV3-1; no clear D. The CDR3 contains 14 residues. V lost 2 bases and J lost 4, with 12 bases in between. Germline V gene data show CDR1 as LGHDT and CDR2 as YNNKEL (reference sequence). CDR3 DNA sequence: TGTGCCAGCAGCCAACCCCCAAAAAGGTACGAGCAGTACTTC. This gives the protein CASSQPPKRYEQYF.

This clonotype appeared a few times. The rearrangement links TRBV11-2 to TRBJ2-1; D ambiguous. This CDR3 has 14 amino acids. Trimming removed 3 bases from V and 6 bases from J, with 12 bases in between. CDR1 and CDR2 from the germline V gene are SGHAT and FQNNGV. The CDR3 reads CASSFGPTFNEQFF. The CDR3 nucleotides read TGTGCCAGCAGCTTCGGACCGACTTTCAATGAGCAGTTCTTC. Filled out from reference TRBV11-2 and TRBJ2-1, the complete variable domain reads EAGVAQSPRYKIIEKRQSVAFWCNPISGHATLYWYQQILGQGPKLLIQFQNNGVVDDSQLPKDRFSAERLKGVDSTLKIQPAKLEDSAVYLCASSFGPTFNEQFFGPGTRLTVL.

The chain joins TRBV7-8 to TRBJ2-7; maybe TRBD1 (5 bases). V was clipped by 5 bases and J by 4 bases, with 15 bases between them. The CDR3 totals 14 residues. Germline loops: CDR1 SGHVS, CDR2 FQNEAQ. The CDR3, as DNA: TGTGCCAGCAGCCCCCATTCTAGACAGTACGAGCAGTACTTC. As protein: CASSPHSRQYEQYF. Full variable domain (missing parts from reference TRBV7-8 and TRBJ2-7): GAGVSQSPRYKVAKRGQDVALRCDPISGHVSLFWYQQALGQGPEFLTYFQNEAQLDKSGLPSDRFFAERPEGSVSTLKIQRTQQEDSAVYLCASSPHSRQYEQYFGPGTRLTVT.

This clonotype came up a few times. J is TRBJ2-2 and V is TRBV29-1; the D is unclear. This CDR3 is 11 amino acids long. The V and J ends lost 4 bases and 5 bases respectively, with 5 bases between them. The germline CDR1 and CDR2 sequences are SQVTM and ANQGSEA. The CDR3 nucleotides are TGCAGCGTTGTTCGGACCGGGGAGCTGTTTTTT. This codes for CSVVRTGELFF.

The V gene is TRBV12-3 or TRBV12-4, the J gene TRBJ2-3; 12 bases agree with TRBD2. V shed 4 bases, J shed 6 bases, and the junction held 8 bases outside the gene matches. This CDR3 comprises 16 residues. CDR3 region: CASSSRLAGVWDTQYF. The CDR3 region has the DNA TGTGCCAGCAGTTCACGACTAGCGGGAGTCTGGGATACGCAGTATTTT.

The chain combines TRBV7-2 with TRBJ2-7; a weak D match, TRBD2 (6 bases). Per the germline V gene, CDR1 is SGHTA and CDR2 is FQGNSA. CDR3 length equals 15 residues. Trimming left V 3 bases short and J 0 bases short, with 12 bases between. Here the CDR3 reads CASSFSTRGSYEQYF. DNA of the CDR3: TGTGCCAGCAGCTTCTCCACGCGGGGCTCCTACGAGCAGTACTTC.

This sequence joins TRBV2 and TRBJ1-5; D unresolved. The CDR3 is 14 amino acids. Between the trimmed V and J ends, which lost 1 base and 1 base, there was a span of 5 bases. Germline V gene lookup returns CDR1 SNHLY and CDR2 FYNNEI. The CDR3 bases are TGTGCCAGCAGTGAAGGGGGAAGCAATCAGCCCCAGCATTTT. Protein: CASSEGGSNQPQHF.

The CDR3 reads CASSLVQGTSGLKGETQYF. CDR3 sequence (DNA): TGTGCCAGCAGCTTAGTTCAAGGGACTAGCGGCCTTAAGGGGGAGACCCAGTACTTC. The V gene is TRBV11-2, the J gene TRBJ2-5; 11 nucleotides line up with TRBD2. CDR1 is SGHAT, CDR2 FQNNGV, per germline. V was clipped by 1 base and J by 5 bases; unmatched bases: 15. The CDR3 has 19 amino acids.

The chain employs TRBV6-1 and TRBJ1-5, with TRBD1 identical over 10 bases. The V gene's germline CDR1 is MNHNS and CDR2 SASEGT. This CDR3 contains 15 residues. V lost 7 bases and J lost 4; bases outside the gene matches: 7. Here the CDR3 reads CASTSGTGANQPQHF. In nucleotides, the CDR3 is TGTGCCAGCACCTCCGGGACAGGGGCTAATCAGCCCCAGCATTTT.

The rearrangement joins TRBV18 to TRBJ2-2, with 10 nucleotides matching TRBD2. The CDR3 contains 16 residues. Germline CDR1 is KGHSH and CDR2 is LQKENI. V lost 2 bases, J lost 4 bases, and 4 bases stayed unmatched. CDR3 loop: CASSPGLAAPTGELFF. The DNA for the CDR3 is TGTGCCAGCTCACCAGGACTAGCGGCACCCACCGGGGAGCTGTTTTTT.

This clonotype was seen a handful of times. The chain links TRBV5-1 to TRBJ2-4; D ambiguous. The V and J ends lost 4 bases and 1 base respectively, with 15 bases between them. The CDR3 spans 16 residues. Germline V lookup: CDR1 SGHRS, CDR2 YFSETQ. Here the CDR3 reads CASSPSSQVAKNIQYF. CDR3 bases: TGCGCCAGCAGCCCCTCATCTCAGGTTGCCAAAAACATTCAGTACTTC.

The gene calls are TRBV29-1 and TRBJ2-7; the D is unclear. This CDR3 has 12 amino acids. The germline V and J ends were trimmed by 5 bases and 2 bases, with 10 bases remaining between them. CDR1 and CDR2 from the germline V gene are SQVTM and ANQGSEA. The CDR3 spells CSVIPTTYEQYF. The CDR3 DNA follows: TGCAGCGTTATCCCGACAACCTACGAGCAGTACTTC.

The sample holds many counts of this clonotype. This chain uses TRBV25-1 with TRBJ2-1; 7 bases match TRBD2. The V segment lost 5 bases and the J segment 6 bases; nucleotides outside the gene matches: 4. Germline values: CDR1 MGHDK, CDR2 SYGVNS. The CDR3 covers 13 residues. CDR3 residues: CASSLGRRNEQFF. CDR3 bases: TGTGCCAGCAGTCTCGGGAGGCGCAATGAGCAGTTCTTC.

The chain uses TRBV7-9 and TRBJ2-3; D uncertain. The CDR3 sequence is 13 residues long. Between the trimmed V and J ends, which lost 6 bases and 2 bases, there was a span of 9 bases. Germline V CDR1 and CDR2: SEHNR, FQNEAQ (reference sequence). CDR3: CASRHKYTDTQYF. CDR3 coding DNA: TGTGCCAGCAGACACAAATACACAGATACGCAGTATTTT.

This clonotype was seen a few times. V gene TRBV27 combines with J gene TRBJ2-7; weak D call: TRBD1 (6 bases). The CDR3 totals 12 residues. Germline V lookup: CDR1 MNHEY, CDR2 SMNVEV (reference sequence). V lost 8 bases and J lost 3, with 11 bases in between. The CDR3 coding sequence is TGTGCCAGCGGTAAACAGGGCTACGAGCAGTACTTC. Residues: CASGKQGYEQYF.